One sample yielded the 28 T cell receptor beta chains listed below, sequenced in a study of tumor and adjacent non-tumor tissue in lung cancer. TCRbeta libraries were built with three rounds of nested PCR, modified from ARM-PCR. TCRdb reanalysed the multiplex PCR reads using MiXCR and keeps one entry per CDR3 protein. The sample consists of almost 75,000 distinct CDR3 sequences, about two thirds of them appearing once. This sample's RNA came from whole unsorted tissue. More than 3 cm separated this lung sample from the edge of the tumor. Sequencing was performed on distant non-tumor lung tissue. Source of these receptors: a woman between 50 and 59 years old with non-small cell lung cancer.

As concerns this clonotype: A read error may account for a junction end that differs from germline. The chain is built from TRBV5-6 and TRBJ2-1, with D uncertain. The CDR3 is 13 amino acids. Germline V gene data show CDR1 as SGHDT and CDR2 as YYEEEE. The CDR3 DNA follows: TGTGCCAGCAGCTTGGGGCAGCTGGGTAAGCAGCTCTTC. It is translated as CASSLGQLGKQLF.

On this clonotype: A read error may account for a junction end that differs from germline. This rearrangement joins TRBV11-3 to TRBJ1-1; D gene ambiguous. Germline assignment: CDR1 SGHNT and CDR2 YENEEA. The CDR3 sequence is 13 residues long. The chain's CDR3 is CTSALEANTEVFF. The DNA for the CDR3 is TGTACCAGCGCACTCGAGGCGAACACTGAAGTTTTCTTT.

A note on this clonotype: A read error may be the cause here, since a much bigger clone is one base away. V usage is TRBV6-1 and J usage is TRBJ2-7; maybe TRBD1 (6 bases). The CDR3 totals 13 residues. Germline V lookup: CDR1 MNHNS, CDR2 SASEGT. CDR3 sequence reads: CASSEQQGDELYF. The CDR3 region has the DNA TGTGCCAGCAGTGAACAACAGGGTGACGAGCTGTACTTC.

This clonotype appeared many times. The J gene is TRBJ2-7, the V gene TRBV12-3 or TRBV12-4, with D possibly TRBD2 on 6 matching bases. With 6 bases removed from V and 3 bases from J, the gap between germline ends came to 24 bases. This CDR3 region has 17 residues. The CDR3 DNA sequence: TGTGCCAGCAGCCCAAGTAGCGGCAGAGATGGGGACTACGAGCAGTACTTC. Translating gives CASSPSSGRDGDYEQYF.

This clonotype was seen repeatedly, ten times or more. The chain carries TRBV29-1 and TRBJ2-1, with 8 nucleotides matching TRBD1. This CDR3 has 15 amino acids. The germline V gene has CDR1 SQVTM and CDR2 ANQGSEA. Trimming removed 5 bases from V and 2 bases from J; junction bases left unmatched: 8. CDR3 protein: CSVSTGQGTYNEQFF. In DNA form, the CDR3 reads TGCAGCGTTAGCACCGGACAGGGCACCTACAATGAGCAGTTCTTC.

Notes on this clonotype: The germline gene is not matched at one end of the junction; a read error may be the cause. The V and J genes are TRBV12-3 or TRBV12-4 and TRBJ2-5, with 7 bases lining up with TRBD1. CDR3 size: 13 residues. CDR3 sequence: CASMSRQGETHYF. DNA of the CDR3: TGTGCCAGTATGTCCAGACAGGGCGAGACCCATTACTTC.

With respect to this clonotype: The conserved closing phenylalanine or tryptophan is absent in this CDR3, likely reflecting a read error. Because the CDR3's place on the DNA is in doubt, the DNA is left out and the CDR3 is given as listed by TCRdb. The CDR3: CASTLDTGEGTETFV. The chain joins TRBV11-1 to TRBJ1-1; the table calls TRBD1, which could not be checked here. The CDR3 sequence runs 15 residues, both termini included. Germline V lookup: CDR1 SGHAT, CDR2 FQDESV (reference sequence).

V is TRBV12-3 or TRBV12-4 and J is TRBJ1-5, with D perhaps TRBD1 (6 bases). Trimming removed 7 bases at V and 2 bases at J, with 18 bases between. The CDR3 has 16 residues. The chain's CDR3 is CASNSEGGYGNQPQHF. In nucleotides, the CDR3 is TGTGCCAGCAATTCAGAGGGGGGTTATGGCAATCAGCCCCAGCATTTT.

About this clonotype itself: A much more abundant neighbour one base away suggests this may be a read error. The chain combines TRBV28 with TRBJ2-1; 9 bases match TRBD2. Germline V gives CDR1 MDHEN, CDR2 SYDVKM. This CDR3 is built from 13 residues. J lost 13 bases, V lost 7 bases, and 11 bases had no gene match. The CDR3 nucleotides are TGTGCCAGCAATGAGACAGGGACTAGCATACAGTTCTTC. Its protein product is CASNETGTSIQFF.

In the case of this clonotype: One base away lies a much larger clone, so this may be a sequencing read error. The J gene is TRBJ1-2, the V gene TRBV28; TRBD1 is a possible D gene (5 bases). The CDR3 runs 15 residues. CDR1 and CDR2 from the germline V gene are MDHEN and SYDVKM. Written as DNA, the CDR3 is TGTGCCAGCAGTTCGAAGAGGGACGGTAACTATGGCCACACCTTC. It specifies CASSSKRDGNYGHTF.

Note on this clonotype: Because it lacks the conserved phenylalanine or tryptophan at the end, this CDR3 is likely a read error. This sequence joins TRBV12-3 or TRBV12-4 and TRBJ2-3, with a tentative D call TRBD2 (5 bases). Trimming took 5 bases from V and 0 from J, leaving 12 bases between them. This CDR3 spans 15 amino acids. The CDR3 region has the DNA TGTGCCAGCAGTACCGGACTGCTGAGCACAGATACGCAGTATTGT. Its protein is CASSTGLLSTDTQYC.

This chain connects TRBV25-1 to TRBJ1-4; possible D gene TRBD1, 6 bases. This CDR3 region has 13 residues. Germline V CDR1 and CDR2: MGHDK, SYGVNS. V lost 4 bases and J lost 5, with 8 bases in between. The chain's CDR3 is CASSGGANEKLFF. Written as DNA, the CDR3 is TGTGCCAGCAGTGGGGGGGCGAATGAAAAACTGTTTTTT. The full variable domain, rest sourced from reference TRBV25-1 and TRBJ1-4, is EADIYQTPRYLVIGTGKKITLECSQTMGHDKMYWYQQDPGMELHLIHYSYGVNSTEKGDLSSESTVSRIRTEHFPLTLESARPSHTSQYLCASSGGANEKLFFGSGTQLSVL.

Concerning this clonotype: Because it lacks the conserved phenylalanine or tryptophan at the end, this CDR3 is likely a read error. Because the CDR3's place on the DNA is in doubt, the DNA is left out and the CDR3 is given as listed by TCRdb. The rearrangement uses TRBV11-2 and TRBJ2-1; TRBD2 was called by the table and not checked on the DNA. CDR1 and CDR2 (germline): SGHAT, FQNNGV. From its first to its last residue, the CDR3 has 16 amino acids. This CDR3 reads CASSLITGTSGPEQSS.

The gene calls are TRBV14 and TRBJ1-5; the D is unclear. V was trimmed by 4 bases and J by 10 bases, leaving 14 bases between them. The CDR3 runs to 13 residues. From germline, CDR1 is SGHDN and CDR2 FVKESK. The CDR3 is CASSRTESQPQHF. CDR3 coding DNA: TGTGCCAGCAGCCGAACCGAATCGCAACCCCAGCATTTT.

This clonotype came up a few times. A much larger clone differs from this one at a single base, so this may be a read error. This chain connects TRBV20-1 to TRBJ2-7, with D maybe TRBD2 (5 bases). The CDR3 runs to 11 residues. Germline assignment: CDR1 DFQATT and CDR2 SNEGSKA (reference sequence). The CDR3 region has the DNA TGCAGTACTAGGGTCGACTACGAGCAGTACTTC. This sequence encodes CSTRVDYEQYF.

Comment on this clonotype: The conserved closing phenylalanine or tryptophan is absent in this CDR3, likely reflecting a read error. The chain combines TRBV6-6 with TRBJ1-1; unclear D gene. Germline-derived CDR1 and CDR2 are MNHNY and SVGAGI (reference sequence). CDR3 length: 13 residues. The V gene lost 8 bases and the J gene lost 3 bases, with 13 bases spanning the gap. CDR3 DNA: TGTGCCAGCCGGGGTTTTCAGCACACTGAAGCTTTCCTT. Translating it yields CASRGFQHTEAFL.

This clonotype has a handful of counts. CDR3: CASSLGRCSYGYTF. In nucleotides, the CDR3 is TGTGCCAGCAGCCTGGGACGGTGCTCGTATGGCTACACCTTC. This chain uses TRBV7-9 with TRBJ1-2, with TRBD1 as a possible D gene (5 bases). This CDR3 is 14 amino acids long. The V gene's germline CDR1 is SEHNR and CDR2 FQNEAQ (reference sequence). Trimming left V 5 bases short and J 5 bases short, with 15 bases between. Variable domain in full (rest from reference TRBV7-9 and TRBJ1-2): DTGVSQNPRHKITKRGQNVTFRCDPISEHNRLYWYRQTLGQGPEFLTYFQNEAQLEKSRLLSDRFSAERPKGSFSTLEIQRTEQGDSAMYLCASSLGRCSYGYTFGSGTRLTVV.

A word on this clonotype: One end of the junction does not line up with germline, which may come from a read error. The chain links TRBV29-1 to TRBJ2-5, with TRBD2 as a possible D gene (6 bases). CDR1 and CDR2 from the germline V gene are SQVTM and ANQGSEA. CDR3 size: 16 residues. The CDR3 region is CIVAVNSGRFVESQYF. The CDR3, as DNA: TGCATCGTTGCGGTCAATAGTGGGAGGTTTGTGGAGAGCCAGTACTTC.

Note on this clonotype: Here the CDR3 omits its conserved ending phenylalanine or tryptophan, so a read error is the likely source. The V call is TRBV28, the J call TRBJ1-5, with no clear D. CDR3 length equals 16 residues. The germline gives CDR1 MDHEN, CDR2 SYDVKM. The CDR3 protein is CASSRLARISNLPQHS. The CDR3 DNA reads TGTGCCAGCAGCCGGCTGGCCAGAATTAGCAATCTGCCCCAGCATTCT.

This clonotype was seen a single time. A clone one base away is much larger, so this may be a read error. This rearrangement joins TRBV12-3 or TRBV12-4 to TRBJ2-1, with 7 bases matching TRBD2. This CDR3 comprises 12 residues. The CDR3 DNA follows: TGTGACAGCAGTACGAGACTAGCCGTGCAGTTCTTC. It encodes CDSSTRLAVQFF.

This clonotype has more than one count but fewer than ten. J is TRBJ2-7 and V is TRBV7-8, with a possible D match to TRBD1 (6 bases). V gave up 1 base and J gave up 3 bases, with 16 bases separating them. The CDR3 is made up of 16 amino acids. Germline values: CDR1 SGHVS, CDR2 FQNEAQ. Here the CDR3 reads CASSLEATGLGYEQYF. CDR3 bases: TGTGCCAGCAGCTTAGAGGCTACAGGGTTGGGCTACGAGCAGTACTTC.

The chain combines TRBV29-1 with TRBJ2-7; 13 nucleotides agree with TRBD2. The V segment lost 1 base and the J segment 2 bases; nucleotides outside the gene matches: 5. This CDR3 is 16 amino acids long. The germline gives CDR1 SQVTM, CDR2 ANQGSEA. The CDR3 sequence is CSVEASGLAGPYEQYF. The CDR3 region has the DNA TGCAGCGTTGAAGCGTCGGGACTAGCGGGACCCTACGAGCAGTACTTC.

The chain is built from TRBV11-1 and TRBJ2-7; D might be TRBD2 (5 bases). The CDR3 contains 15 residues. Per germline, CDR1 SGHAT and CDR2 FQDESV (reference sequence). The CDR3, as DNA: TGTGCTTGCAGCGGAAGGATAGAAATGGGCGTCGCGCAGTACTTC. It is translated as CACSGRIEMGVAQYF.

Notes on this clonotype: A much larger clone lies a single base off, so this may be a read error. The chain is built from TRBV10-3 and TRBJ2-5, with a possible D match to TRBD1 (6 bases). This CDR3 is 13 amino acids long. Germline V gene lookup returns CDR1 ENHRY and CDR2 SYGVKD. V was shortened by 6 bases and J by 1 base, with 9 bases between the two germline ends. CDR3 residues: CAIRGATQETQYF. The DNA for the CDR3 is TGTGCCATCAGGGGGGCGACCCAAGAGACCCAGTACTTC.

Note on this clonotype: Germline and junction disagree at one end, which may indicate a read error. This chain joins TRBV4-1 and TRBJ2-3, with 7 bases matching TRBD2. In germline, CDR1 is MGHRA, CDR2 YSYEKL. The CDR3 is 16 amino acids. The CDR3 DNA reads TGCGCCAGCAGCCAAGATGGCGGGGGATACACAGATAAGCAGTATTTT. It codes for CASSQDGGGYTDKQYF.

The chain joins TRBV7-9 to TRBJ2-1; 9 nucleotides match TRBD1. V lost 5 bases to trimming and J lost 7 bases; unmatched junction nucleotides: 9. Per germline, CDR1 SEHNR and CDR2 FQNEAQ (reference sequence). This CDR3 has 15 amino acids. CDR3 DNA: TGTGCCAGCAGCGCCCCGGGACAGGGATTGAATGAGCAGTTCTTC. Its translation is CASSAPGQGLNEQFF.

Turning to this clonotype: A much larger clone lies a single base off, so this may be a read error. The genes are TRBV6-1 and TRBJ1-1; D uncertain. The CDR3 is 13 residues long. In germline, CDR1 is MNHNS, CDR2 SASEGT. The CDR3 bases are TGTGCCAGCAGTGTACAGAGAGACACTGGAGCTTTCTTT. Amino acids: CASSVQRDTGAFF.

On this clonotype: This may be a read error: a much more frequent sequence differs by one nucleotide. Likely a read error: the CDR3 ends without its conserved phenylalanine or tryptophan. The chain employs TRBV28 and TRBJ2-1; D gene unclear. The CDR3 has 11 residues. V lost 3 bases to trimming and J lost 7 bases, with 4 bases between them. CDR1 is MDHEN, CDR2 SYDVKM, per germline. In DNA, the CDR3 is TGTGCCAGCAGTTTCATAAATGAGCAGTTCGTC. It translates to CASSFINEQFV.